Below, one T cell receptor beta chain is given with its context. The data are from a study of T cell changes during pregnancy in multiple sclerosis. The CDR3 loop spans 16 amino acids. Germline CDR1 reads LNHDA; CDR2 reads SQIVND (reference sequence). V lost 6 bases to trimming and J lost 0 bases, with 12 bases between them. The protocol was immunoSEQ multiplex PCR, while the TCRdb copy is restricted to in-frame clones and leaves out a portion. The data hold tens of thousands of clones, with approximately 94% observed a single time. The sequence was obtained from a female donor with multiple sclerosis, enrolled in a pregnancy study. The chain couples TRBV19 to TRBJ2-6; D is uncertain. The sequencing here drew on peripheral blood, taken in the third trimester of pregnancy. The CDR3 region has the DNA TGTGCCAGTAGGCAGGCGTCCATCTCTGGGGCCAACGTCCTGACTTTC. This encodes CASRQASISGANVLTF.